The clone carrying this TCR beta chain was observed many times. The record originates from a study of human T cells and chemical hapten exposure. Per the original methods: Counts of TCRs in each sample centred on a median of around 96,000 and extended from roughly 25,000 to 750,000. TCRdb itself ran the RACE reads through MiXCR, one entry per CDR3 protein. The V and J calls were determined by TCRdb, not by the authors. The sample lists fewer than 85,000 distinct CDR3 sequences, around 9.3% seen once, with 1.7% in the top ten. As for time point: healthy volunteer bleed at 6 weeks. Unfractionated whole blood yielded total RNA. Germline CDR1 is MNHEY and CDR2 is SVGEGT. J lost 2 bases, V lost 2 bases, and 12 bases had no gene match. The CDR3 covers 20 residues.

Sequencing used whole blood. The chain has TRBV6-2 or TRBV6-3 and TRBJ2-2; the match to TRBD2 covers 12 bases. The sequence was obtained from a female donor in good health. Some clones in this sample may be carry-over from other donors' samples. The CDR3 coding sequence is TGTGCCAGCAGTTACAAATTCGCTCGACTAGCGGGGGCTAACACCGGGGAGCTGTTTTTT. Its translation is CASSYKFARLAGANTGELFF.